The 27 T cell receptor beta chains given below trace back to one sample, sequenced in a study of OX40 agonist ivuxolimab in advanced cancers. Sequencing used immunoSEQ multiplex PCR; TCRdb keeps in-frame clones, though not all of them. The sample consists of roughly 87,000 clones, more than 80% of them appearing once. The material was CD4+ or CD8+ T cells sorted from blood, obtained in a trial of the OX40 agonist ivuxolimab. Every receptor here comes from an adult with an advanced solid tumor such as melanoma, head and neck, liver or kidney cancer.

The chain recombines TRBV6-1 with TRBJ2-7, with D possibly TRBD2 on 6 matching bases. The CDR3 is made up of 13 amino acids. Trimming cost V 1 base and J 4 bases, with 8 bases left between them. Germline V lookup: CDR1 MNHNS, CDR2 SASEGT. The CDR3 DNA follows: TGTGCCAGCAGTGAAGGGGGGGTATACGAGCAGTACGTC. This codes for CASSEGGVYEQYV.

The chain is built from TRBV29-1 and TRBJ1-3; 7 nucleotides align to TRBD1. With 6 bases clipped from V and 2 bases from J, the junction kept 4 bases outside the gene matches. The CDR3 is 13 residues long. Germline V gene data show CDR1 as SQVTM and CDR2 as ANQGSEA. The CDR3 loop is CSVVGTAGNTIYF. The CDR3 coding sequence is TGCAGCGTCGTAGGGACAGCTGGAAACACCATATATTTT. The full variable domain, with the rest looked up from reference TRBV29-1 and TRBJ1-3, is SAVISQKPSRDICQRGTSLTIQCQVDSQVTMMFWYRQQPGQSLTLIATANQGSEATYESGFVIDKFPISRPNLTFSTLTVSNMSPEDSSIYLCSVVGTAGNTIYFGEGSWLTVV.

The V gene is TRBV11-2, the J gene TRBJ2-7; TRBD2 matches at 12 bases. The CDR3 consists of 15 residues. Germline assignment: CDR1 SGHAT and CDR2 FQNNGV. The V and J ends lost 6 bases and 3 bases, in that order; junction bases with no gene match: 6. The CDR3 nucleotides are TGTGCCAGCAGTTTCGGGACTAGCGGGTACTACGAGCAGTACGTC. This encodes CASSFGTSGYYEQYV.

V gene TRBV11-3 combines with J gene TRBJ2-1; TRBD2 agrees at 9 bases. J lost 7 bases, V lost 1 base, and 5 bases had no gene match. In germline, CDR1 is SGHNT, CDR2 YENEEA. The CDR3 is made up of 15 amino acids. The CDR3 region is CASSLVASGRNEQFF. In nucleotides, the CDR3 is TGTGCCAGCAGCTTAGTGGCCAGCGGGAGGAATGAGCAGTTCTTC.

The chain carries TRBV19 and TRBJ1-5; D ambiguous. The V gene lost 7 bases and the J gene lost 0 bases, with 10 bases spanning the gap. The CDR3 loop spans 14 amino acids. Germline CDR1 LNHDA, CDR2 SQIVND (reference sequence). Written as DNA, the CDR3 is TGTGCCAGTACCGTAAGGGATAGCAATCAGCCCCAGCATTTT. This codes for CASTVRDSNQPQHF.

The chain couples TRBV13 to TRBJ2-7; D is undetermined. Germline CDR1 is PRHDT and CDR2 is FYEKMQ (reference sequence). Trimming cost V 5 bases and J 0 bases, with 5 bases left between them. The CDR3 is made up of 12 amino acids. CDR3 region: CASSLSSYEQYV. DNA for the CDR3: TGTGCCAGCAGCCTTAGCTCCTACGAGCAGTACGTC.

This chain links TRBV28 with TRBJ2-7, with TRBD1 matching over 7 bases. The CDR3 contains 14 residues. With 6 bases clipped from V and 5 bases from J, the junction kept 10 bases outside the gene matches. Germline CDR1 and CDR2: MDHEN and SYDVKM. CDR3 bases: TGTGCCAGCAGCTTTGGGACAGATTATAACGAGCAGTACGTC. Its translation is CASSFGTDYNEQYV.

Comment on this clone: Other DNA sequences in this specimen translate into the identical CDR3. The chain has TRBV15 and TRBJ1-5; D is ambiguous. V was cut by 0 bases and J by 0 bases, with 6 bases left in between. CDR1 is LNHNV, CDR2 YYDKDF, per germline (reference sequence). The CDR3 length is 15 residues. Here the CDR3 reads CATSRDRGSNQPQHF. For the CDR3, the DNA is TGTGCCACCAGCAGAGATCGAGGTAGCAATCAGCCCCAGCATTTT. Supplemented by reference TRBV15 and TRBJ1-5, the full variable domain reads DAMVIQNPRYQVTQFGKPVTLSCSQTLNHNVMYWYQQKSSQAPKLLFHYYDKDFNNEADTPDNFQSRRPNTSFCFLDIRSPGLGDTAMYLCATSRDRGSNQPQHFGDGTRLSIL.

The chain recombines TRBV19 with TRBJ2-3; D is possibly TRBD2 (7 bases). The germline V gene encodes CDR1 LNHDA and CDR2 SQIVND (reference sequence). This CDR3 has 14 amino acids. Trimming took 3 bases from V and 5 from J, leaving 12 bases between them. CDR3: CASSMRGHGDTQYF. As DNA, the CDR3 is TGTGCCAGTAGTATGCGGGGGCATGGAGATACGCAGTATTTT.

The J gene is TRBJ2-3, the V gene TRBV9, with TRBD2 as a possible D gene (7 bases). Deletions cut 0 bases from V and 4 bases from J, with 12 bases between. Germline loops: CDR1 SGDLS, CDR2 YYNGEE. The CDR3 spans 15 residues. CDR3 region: CASSVGGGWADTQYF. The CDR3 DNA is TGTGCCAGCAGCGTAGGGGGGGGCTGGGCAGATACGCAGTATTTT.

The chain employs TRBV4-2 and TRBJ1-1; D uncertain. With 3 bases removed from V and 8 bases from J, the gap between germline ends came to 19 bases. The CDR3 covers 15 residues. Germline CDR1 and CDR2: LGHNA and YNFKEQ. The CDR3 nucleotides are TGTGCCAGCAGCCAGCCTCCGACGGGAAGAAACGAAGCTTTCTTT. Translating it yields CASSQPPTGRNEAFF.

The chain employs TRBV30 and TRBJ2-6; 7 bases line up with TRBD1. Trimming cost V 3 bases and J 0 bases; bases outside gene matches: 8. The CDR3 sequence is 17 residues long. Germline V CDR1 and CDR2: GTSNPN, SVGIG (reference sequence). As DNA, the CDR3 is TGTGCCTGGAGAAAGACAGGGTTGAGCTCTGGGGCCAACGTCCTGACTTTC. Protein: CAWRKTGLSSGANVLTF. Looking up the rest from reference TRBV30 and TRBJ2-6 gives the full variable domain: SQTIHQWPATLVQPVGSPLSLECTVEGTSNPNLYWYRQAAGRGLQLLFYSVGIGQISSEVPQNLSASRPQDRQFILSSKKLLLSDSGFYLCAWRKTGLSSGANVLTFGAGSRLTVL.

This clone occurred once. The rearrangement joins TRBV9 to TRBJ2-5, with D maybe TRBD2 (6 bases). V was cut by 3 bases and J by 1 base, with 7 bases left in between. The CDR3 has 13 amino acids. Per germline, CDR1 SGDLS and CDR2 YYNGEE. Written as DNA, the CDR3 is TGTGCCAGCAGCGGAGCGGGCCAAGAGACCCAGTACTTC. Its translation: CASSGAGQETQYF.

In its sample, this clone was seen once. The CDR3 protein is CAWSGGQGITDTQYF. DNA of the CDR3: TGTGCCTGGAGTGGAGGACAGGGGATTACAGATACGCAGTATTTT. The chain has TRBV30 and TRBJ2-3; 9 bases are a match to TRBD1. J was trimmed by 3 bases and V by 1 base; bases with no gene match: 5. There are 15 residues in the CDR3. CDR1 is GTSNPN and CDR2 is SVGIG in the germline V gene (reference sequence). Looking up the rest from reference TRBV30 and TRBJ2-3 gives the full variable domain: SQTIHQWPATLVQPVGSPLSLECTVEGTSNPNLYWYRQAAGRGLQLLFYSVGIGQISSEVPQNLSASRPQDRQFILSSKKLLLSDSGFYLCAWSGGQGITDTQYFGPGTRLTVL.

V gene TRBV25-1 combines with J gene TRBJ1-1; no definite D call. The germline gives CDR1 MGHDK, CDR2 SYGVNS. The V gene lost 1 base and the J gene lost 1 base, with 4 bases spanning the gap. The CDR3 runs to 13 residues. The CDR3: CASSEFGNTEAFF. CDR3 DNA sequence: TGTGCCAGCAGTGAATTCGGGAACACTGAAGCTTTCTTT.

In DNA form, the CDR3 reads TGTGCCAGCAGTGCCGGACAGGGTTGGTATGGCTACACCTTC. This sequence encodes CASSAGQGWYGYTF. The rearrangement links TRBV6-5 to TRBJ1-2; the match to TRBD1 covers 8 bases. The CDR3 has 14 amino acids. V shed 5 bases and J 5 bases; nucleotides not matched to a gene: 7. Germline CDR1 reads MNHEY; CDR2 reads SVGAGI.

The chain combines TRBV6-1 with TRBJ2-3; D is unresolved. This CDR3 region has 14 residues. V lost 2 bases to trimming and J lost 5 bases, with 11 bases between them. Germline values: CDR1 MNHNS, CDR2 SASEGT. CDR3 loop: CASSENGWGDTQYF. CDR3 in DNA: TGTGCCAGCAGTGAAAATGGATGGGGAGATACGCAGTATTTT.

CDR3 residues: CSVEAESLAGGYEQYF. DNA for the CDR3: TGCAGCGTTGAGGCCGAAAGTCTAGCGGGGGGGTACGAGCAGTACTTC. V usage is TRBV29-1 and J usage is TRBJ2-7, with 12 positions matching TRBD2. Trimming removed 3 bases from V and 4 bases from J; junction bases left unmatched: 10. Germline assignment: CDR1 SQVTM and CDR2 ANQGSEA. The CDR3 contains 16 residues.

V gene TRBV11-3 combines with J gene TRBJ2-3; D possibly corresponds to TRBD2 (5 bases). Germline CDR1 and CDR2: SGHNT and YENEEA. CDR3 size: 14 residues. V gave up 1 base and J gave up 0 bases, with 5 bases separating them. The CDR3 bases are TGTGCCAGCAGCTTAGGCGGGAGCACAGATACGCAGTATTTT. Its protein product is CASSLGGSTDTQYF.

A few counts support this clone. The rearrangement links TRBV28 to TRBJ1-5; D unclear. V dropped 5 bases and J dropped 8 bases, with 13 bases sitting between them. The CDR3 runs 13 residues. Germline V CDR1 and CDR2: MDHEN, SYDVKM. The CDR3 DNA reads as TGTGCCAGCAGTCCGCCGGGAGGAGAGCCCCAGCATTTT. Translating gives CASSPPGGEPQHF.

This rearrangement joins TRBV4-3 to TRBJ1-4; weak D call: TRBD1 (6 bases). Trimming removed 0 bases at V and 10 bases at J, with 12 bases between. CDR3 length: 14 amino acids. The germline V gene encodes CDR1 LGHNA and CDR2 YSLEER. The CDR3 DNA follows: TGCGCCAGCAGCCAAGATCTACAGGGTGGAAAACTGTTTTTT. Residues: CASSQDLQGGKLFF.

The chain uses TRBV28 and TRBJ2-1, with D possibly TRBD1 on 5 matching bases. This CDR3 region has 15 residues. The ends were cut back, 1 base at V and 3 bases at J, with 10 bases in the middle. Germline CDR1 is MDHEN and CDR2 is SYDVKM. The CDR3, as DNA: TGTGCCAGCAGTTTATCGTGGGGCCACTACAATGAGCAGTTCTTC. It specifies CASSLSWGHYNEQFF.

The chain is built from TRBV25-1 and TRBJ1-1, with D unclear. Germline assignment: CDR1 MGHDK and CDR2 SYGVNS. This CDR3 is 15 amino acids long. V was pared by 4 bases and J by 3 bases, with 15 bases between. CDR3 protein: CASSADPGEYTEAFF. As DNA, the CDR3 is TGTGCCAGCAGTGCGGACCCGGGAGAGTACACTGAAGCTTTCTTT.

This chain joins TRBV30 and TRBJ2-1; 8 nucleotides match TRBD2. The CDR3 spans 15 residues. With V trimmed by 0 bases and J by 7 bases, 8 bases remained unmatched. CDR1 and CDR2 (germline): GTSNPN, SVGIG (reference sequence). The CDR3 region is CAWSVLGLGWNEQFF. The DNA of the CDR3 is TGTGCCTGGAGTGTACTGGGACTAGGGTGGAATGAGCAGTTCTTC.

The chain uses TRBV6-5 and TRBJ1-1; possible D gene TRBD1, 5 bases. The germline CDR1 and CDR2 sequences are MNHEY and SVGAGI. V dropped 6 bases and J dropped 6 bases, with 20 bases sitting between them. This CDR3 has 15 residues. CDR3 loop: CASSQSLRGGAEAFF. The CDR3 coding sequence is TGTGCCAGCAGCCAATCATTAAGGGGCGGGGCTGAAGCTTTCTTT.

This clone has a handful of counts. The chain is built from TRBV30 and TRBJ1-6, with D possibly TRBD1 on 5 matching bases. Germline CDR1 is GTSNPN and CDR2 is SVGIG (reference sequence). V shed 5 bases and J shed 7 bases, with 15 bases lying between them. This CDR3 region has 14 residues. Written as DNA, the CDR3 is TGTGCCTGGGCTCACGGGGCCGACAATTCACCCCTCCACTTT. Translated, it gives CAWAHGADNSPLHF.

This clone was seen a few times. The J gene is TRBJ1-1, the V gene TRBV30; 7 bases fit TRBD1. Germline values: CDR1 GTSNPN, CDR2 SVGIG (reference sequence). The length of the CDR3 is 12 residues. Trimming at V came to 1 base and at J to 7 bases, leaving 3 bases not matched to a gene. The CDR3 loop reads CAWSGGGDEAFF. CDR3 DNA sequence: TGTGCCTGGAGTGGAGGGGGCGATGAAGCTTTCTTT.